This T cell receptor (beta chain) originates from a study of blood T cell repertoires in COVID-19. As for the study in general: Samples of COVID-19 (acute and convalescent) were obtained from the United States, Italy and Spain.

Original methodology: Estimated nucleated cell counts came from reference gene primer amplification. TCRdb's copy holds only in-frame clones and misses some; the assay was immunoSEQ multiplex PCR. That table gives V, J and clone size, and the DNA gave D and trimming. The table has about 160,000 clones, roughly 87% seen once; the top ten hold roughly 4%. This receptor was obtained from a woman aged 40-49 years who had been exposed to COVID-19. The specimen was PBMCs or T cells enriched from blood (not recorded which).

CDR3 DNA sequence: TGTGCCAGCCGTCCTTTGGCGGTCAATGAGCAGTTCTTC. Residues: CASRPLAVNEQFF. J is TRBJ2-1 and V is TRBV12-3 or TRBV12-4; D gene uncertain. The CDR3 totals 13 residues. Trimming removed 8 bases at V and 6 bases at J, with 14 bases between.